Below, 27 T cell receptor beta chains from the same sample are listed, as sequenced in a study of technical replicates of blood from several donors. Clones were read by immunoSEQ multiplex PCR, and TCRdb kept only the in-frame ones, dropping some. Of approximately 79,000 clones in the sample, approximately 97% were seen once. The sample taken for sequencing was T cells isolated from PBMCs. Receptors were obtained from a human donor in good health.

V gene TRBV6-5 combines with J gene TRBJ1-5; unclear D gene. V dropped 2 bases and J dropped 8 bases, with 13 bases sitting between them. Germline V gene data show CDR1 as MNHEY and CDR2 as SVGAGI. CDR3 size: 14 residues. The CDR3 sequence is CASSYRMTAEPQHF. The CDR3 DNA is TGTGCCAGCAGTTACAGGATGACCGCGGAGCCCCAGCATTTT.

The rearrangement joins TRBV11-3 to TRBJ2-5; D uncertain. Germline CDR1 is SGHNT and CDR2 is YENEEA. Trimming cost V 5 bases and J 3 bases, with 13 bases left between them. There are 14 residues in the CDR3. The CDR3, as DNA: TGTGCCAGCAGCCCTCTACAGATTGAAGAGACCCAGTACTTC. It translates to CASSPLQIEETQYF.

The chain is built from TRBV28 and TRBJ2-3, with D unresolved. The CDR3 runs to 15 residues. Trimming stripped 6 bases from V and 5 bases from J, with 18 bases between. Germline V gene lookup returns CDR1 MDHEN and CDR2 SYDVKM. The chain's CDR3 is CASSLARREGDTQYF. The CDR3 nucleotides read TGTGCCAGCAGCCTCGCCCGGAGAGAAGGAGATACGCAGTATTTT.

CDR3 region: CASSYSGRAHEQFF. CDR3 in DNA: TGTGCCAGCAGTTACAGCGGGAGGGCCCATGAGCAGTTCTTC. The V gene is TRBV6-5, the J gene TRBJ2-1; 10 bases align to TRBD2. The CDR3 extends over 14 amino acids. V dropped 2 bases and J dropped 8; count of bases not matched to a gene: 3. The germline V gene has CDR1 MNHEY and CDR2 SVGAGI.

This chain connects TRBV7-8 to TRBJ1-2; D may be TRBD1 (6 bases). V was cut by 3 bases and J by 8 bases, with 13 bases left in between. Germline CDR1 reads SGHVS; CDR2 reads FQNEAQ. The CDR3 runs to 13 residues. CDR3: CASSFSGVEGYTF. The CDR3 DNA sequence: TGTGCCAGCAGCTTCTCAGGGGTGGAAGGCTACACCTTC.

The V call is TRBV5-4, the J call TRBJ2-2, with D maybe TRBD2 (6 bases). CDR3 length equals 15 residues. Trimming removed 4 bases at V and 1 base at J, with 11 bases between. CDR1 and CDR2 from the germline V gene are SGHNT and YYREEE (reference sequence). In DNA, the CDR3 is TGTGCCAGCAGCCCCAACGGGAGGAACACCGGGGAGCTGTTTTTT. Encoded protein: CASSPNGRNTGELFF.

The V gene is TRBV4-1, the J gene TRBJ2-7, with D perhaps matching TRBD2 (5 bases). Germline V gene sequence: CDR1 MGHRA, CDR2 YSYEKL. The CDR3 spans 18 residues. Trimming stripped 0 bases from V and 2 bases from J, with 20 bases between. This chain's CDR3 is CASSQDPREGRITYEQYF. The CDR3 DNA reads TGCGCCAGCAGCCAAGATCCGAGGGAAGGCCGGATCACCTACGAGCAGTACTTC.

The chain combines TRBV23-1 with TRBJ2-4; no clear D gene. TRBV23-1 is placed among ORFs of uncertain function. This CDR3 is built from 17 residues. V lost 0 bases, J lost 0 bases, and 12 bases lay in between. The CDR3, as DNA: TGCGCCAGCAGTCAATCGTATTCGACTTTAGCCAAAAACATTCAGTACTTC. Its protein is CASSQSYSTLAKNIQYF.

The J gene is TRBJ2-7, the V gene TRBV30; D is unresolved. V was trimmed by 2 bases and J by 6 bases, leaving 8 bases between them. Germline CDR1 reads GTSNPN; CDR2 reads SVGIG (reference sequence). The CDR3 has 11 residues. CDR3: CAWSILLEQYF. As DNA, the CDR3 is TGTGCCTGGAGTATCTTACTCGAGCAGTACTTC.

This clone is a singleton in its sample. This chain connects TRBV21-1 to TRBJ2-1; the D call TRBD2 from the table was never checked on the DNA. TRBV21-1 is a recognized pseudogene. The CDR3 runs to 20 residues. The CDR3 reads CASSLTTGLAGRSSYNEQFF. CDR3 coding DNA: TGTGCCAGCAGCTTAACGACGGGACTAGCGGGACGGAGCTCCTACAATGAGCAGTTCTTC.

The chain is built from TRBV11-2 and TRBJ1-1, with D unclear. The germline V and J ends were trimmed by 4 bases and 6 bases, with 15 bases remaining between them. This CDR3 has 14 amino acids. Germline values: CDR1 SGHAT, CDR2 FQNNGV. The CDR3 loop reads CASSSPRGPPEAFF. In DNA form, the CDR3 reads TGTGCCAGCAGCTCGCCGCGGGGTCCCCCTGAAGCTTTCTTT.

The rearrangement links TRBV2 to TRBJ2-7; TRBD2 matches 13 bases. Trimming cost V 2 bases and J 1 base; bases outside gene matches: 5. This CDR3 has 17 residues. Per the germline V gene, CDR1 is SNHLY and CDR2 is FYNNEI. The CDR3 protein is CASSERLAGGLSYEQYF. As DNA, the CDR3 is TGTGCCAGCAGTGAACGACTAGCGGGGGGCCTATCCTACGAGCAGTACTTC.

This chain joins TRBV7-2 and TRBJ2-2; 10 nucleotides match TRBD2. The CDR3 consists of 15 residues. Trimming removed 2 bases from V and 4 bases from J; junction bases left unmatched: 1. Germline-derived CDR1 and CDR2 are SGHTA and FQGNSA. DNA for the CDR3: TGTGCCAGCAGCTTACTAGCGGGAGCCACCGGGGAGCTGTTTTTT. Protein sequence: CASSLLAGATGELFF.

The chain links TRBV6-1 to TRBJ1-2, with D maybe TRBD1 (5 bases). V lost 1 base and J 1 base, leaving 7 bases between the germline ends. CDR1 MNHNS and CDR2 SASEGT come from the germline V gene. The CDR3 contains 14 residues. For the CDR3, the DNA is TGTGCCAGCAGTGAAGGACAGATTAACTATGGCTACACCTTC. Protein product: CASSEGQINYGYTF.

The chain uses TRBV7-8 and TRBJ2-7, with a tentative D call TRBD1 (5 bases). CDR3 size: 13 residues. Trimming took off 4 bases at V and 3 bases at J, with 10 bases between the two ends. The germline V gene encodes CDR1 SGHVS and CDR2 FQNEAQ. The CDR3 DNA reads TGTGCCAGCAGCTCCCTACAGGACTACGAGCAGTACTTC. Its translation: CASSSLQDYEQYF. Full variable domain (remainder filled in from reference TRBV7-8 and TRBJ2-7): GAGVSQSPRYKVAKRGQDVALRCDPISGHVSLFWYQQALGQGPEFLTYFQNEAQLDKSGLPSDRFFAERPEGSVSTLKIQRTQQEDSAVYLCASSSLQDYEQYFGPGTRLTVT.

This rearrangement joins TRBV28 to TRBJ1-4; no clear D gene. This CDR3 has 11 amino acids. Trimming removed 3 bases at V and 7 bases at J, with 3 bases between. Germline V gene data show CDR1 as MDHEN and CDR2 as SYDVKM. The CDR3 coding sequence is TGTGCCAGCAGTTTCGGTGAAAAACTGTTTTTT. The encoded protein is CASSFGEKLFF.

The V gene is TRBV7-9, the J gene TRBJ2-7; D may be TRBD1 (5 bases). CDR1 and CDR2 (germline): SEHNR, FQNEAQ (reference sequence). This CDR3 has 16 residues. The germline V and J ends were trimmed by 4 bases and 0 bases, with 16 bases remaining between them. For the CDR3, the DNA is TGTGCCAGCAGCTCCCCCCCAGGGATTATCTCCTACGAGCAGTACTTC. It translates to CASSSPPGIISYEQYF. The variable domain in full, with the rest retrieved from reference TRBV7-9 and TRBJ2-7, is DTGVSQNPRHKITKRGQNVTFRCDPISEHNRLYWYRQTLGQGPEFLTYFQNEAQLEKSRLLSDRFSAERPKGSFSTLEIQRTEQGDSAMYLCASSSPPGIISYEQYFGPGTRLTVT.

The chain employs TRBV6-4 and TRBJ1-4; unclear D gene. The CDR3 is 17 residues long. Germline V gives CDR1 MRHNA, CDR2 SNTAGT. V was pared by 0 bases and J by 3 bases, with 14 bases between. CDR3 DNA sequence: TGTGCCAGCAGTGACTCGGAGCGAAGGTGGGCTAATGAAAAACTGTTTTTT. This gives the protein CASSDSERRWANEKLFF.

The CDR3 nucleotides read TGTGCCAGCAGTACAGGGTACCGGACTGAAGCTTTCTTT. Encoded protein: CASSTGYRTEAFF. V and J are TRBV6-6 and TRBJ1-1; weak D call: TRBD1 (6 bases). This CDR3 has 13 amino acids. Germline V lookup: CDR1 MNHNY, CDR2 SVGAGI (reference sequence). Trimming stripped 5 bases from V and 5 bases from J, with 12 bases between.

This clone was seen once. In DNA form, the CDR3 reads TGCGCCAGCAGCCAAGTTGAGGACAGGGGCTATTACGAGCAGTACTTC. This sequence encodes CASSQVEDRGYYEQYF. The rearrangement joins TRBV4-1 to TRBJ2-7; 9 bases match TRBD1. After removal of 1 base from V and 4 bases from J, the junction contained 8 bases not matched to a gene. Germline V gene data show CDR1 as MGHRA and CDR2 as YSYEKL. The CDR3 runs 16 residues.

The chain joins TRBV5-1 to TRBJ2-5; a possible D gene is TRBD2 (6 bases). Germline lookup yields CDR1 SGHRS and CDR2 YFSETQ. The CDR3 has 12 amino acids. V lost 3 bases and J lost 10, with 13 bases in between. This CDR3 is CASSSPGDGQYF. The CDR3 DNA is TGCGCCAGCAGCTCCCCGGGAGACGGCCAGTACTTC.

The chain carries TRBV4-1 and TRBJ2-7; TRBD2 might be the D (6 bases). Trimming cost V 5 bases and J 0 bases, with 26 bases left between them. Germline CDR1 MGHRA, CDR2 YSYEKL. This CDR3 spans 19 amino acids. The CDR3 DNA is TGCGCCAGCAGCTATTACCTGGCGGCTAGCGAAGTTCCCTCCTACGAGCAGTACTTC. Translation gives CASSYYLAASEVPSYEQYF.

Written as DNA, the CDR3 is TGTGCCAGCACCGGAGGAGTGAACACTGAAGCTTTCTTT. This sequence encodes CASTGGVNTEAFF. V usage is TRBV6-1 and J usage is TRBJ1-1; no reliable D call. This CDR3 contains 13 residues. From germline, CDR1 is MNHNS and CDR2 SASEGT. V lost 7 bases to trimming and J lost 0 bases, with 9 bases between them.

This sequence joins TRBV11-2 and TRBJ2-1, with a weak D call TRBD1 (6 bases). The CDR3 extends over 17 amino acids. The germline V gene has CDR1 SGHAT and CDR2 FQNNGV. V was pared by 6 bases and J by 0 bases, with 18 bases between. The CDR3 is CASSSPGHIVSYNEQFF. DNA for the CDR3: TGTGCCAGCAGTAGCCCGGGACACATTGTCTCCTACAATGAGCAGTTCTTC.

The CDR3 nucleotides read TGTGCCAGCAGTAGGGAGACAGGGTTGGTCTACGAGCAGTACTTC. This gives the protein CASSRETGLVYEQYF. The chain carries TRBV6-5 and TRBJ2-7, with 7 bases aligning to TRBD1. The CDR3 extends over 15 amino acids. The junction had 10 bases not matched to a gene; V was cut back by 5 bases and J by 3 bases. Germline V CDR1 and CDR2: MNHEY, SVGAGI.

This rearrangement joins TRBV21-1 to TRBJ2-1; the table calls TRBD1, which could not be checked here. TRBV21-1 is termed a pseudogene. CDR3 length: 12 residues. CDR3 sequence reads: CASSKGQGPQFF. The CDR3 nucleotides are TGTGCCAGCAGCAAAGGACAGGGGCCACAGTTCTTC.

This rearrangement joins TRBV6-6 to TRBJ1-1, with 7 nucleotides matching TRBD1. In germline, CDR1 is MNHNY, CDR2 SVGAGI (reference sequence). V was clipped by 4 bases and J by 10 bases; unmatched bases: 6. This CDR3 is 12 amino acids long. The CDR3 DNA follows: TGTGCCAGCAGTTCCCCGACAGGGTCAGCTTTCTTT. It yields the protein CASSSPTGSAFF.